Shown below are 30 T cell receptor beta chains from a single sample sequenced in a study of T cell responses to AZD1222 COVID-19 vaccine. Only in-frame clones appear in the TCRdb table, and some are missing; sequencing was by immunoSEQ multiplex PCR. The sample shows about 120,000 clones, 85% to 90% of them seen only once. Sequencing used peripheral blood, obtained 28 days after the second AZD1222 dose. The receptors originated from an adult who received the AZD1222 COVID-19 vaccine.

J is TRBJ2-7 and V is TRBV6-5; unclear D gene. This CDR3 has 15 residues. The germline gives CDR1 MNHEY, CDR2 SVGAGI. The V end was cut by 6 bases, the J end by 3 bases, with 18 bases between. The CDR3 DNA follows: TGTGCCAGCAGCTCCGACTCCCATCCCCGCTACGAGCAGTACTTC. Amino acid sequence: CASSSDSHPRYEQYF.

V and J are TRBV2 and TRBJ1-2; D is uncertain. Per the germline V gene, CDR1 is SNHLY and CDR2 is FYNNEI. The CDR3 loop spans 14 amino acids. V was trimmed by 5 bases and J by 0 bases, leaving 10 bases between them. CDR3 in DNA: TGTGCCAGCAGTTACAGCTTTTCTAACTATGGCTACACCTTC. Its protein product is CASSYSFSNYGYTF.

The chain carries TRBV5-1 and TRBJ1-1; no clear D. V dropped 1 base and J dropped 0 bases, with 13 bases sitting between them. CDR1 and CDR2 (germline): SGHRS, YFSETQ. The CDR3 covers 16 residues. CDR3 loop: CASSLRPNGVNTEAFF. The CDR3 DNA reads TGCGCCAGCAGCTTGAGGCCCAACGGGGTGAACACTGAAGCTTTCTTT.

The gene calls are TRBV9 and TRBJ2-3, with 9 bases fitting TRBD1. Trimming at V came to 1 base and at J to 3 bases, leaving 6 bases not matched to a gene. The CDR3 length is 16 residues. Germline CDR1 is SGDLS and CDR2 is YYNGEE. In nucleotides, the CDR3 is TGTGCCAGCAGCGTATTCCGGGACAGGGTGACAGATACGCAGTATTTT. Protein sequence: CASSVFRDRVTDTQYF.

V gene TRBV7-9 combines with J gene TRBJ2-1; no clear D gene. There are 14 residues in the CDR3. The V gene lost 5 bases and the J gene lost 10 bases, with 18 bases spanning the gap. Per germline, CDR1 SEHNR and CDR2 FQNEAQ (reference sequence). CDR3 in DNA: TGTGCCAGCAGCCCCTCAGAGGTTAGTGGGGAGCAGTTCTTC. Encoded protein: CASSPSEVSGEQFF.

The V gene is TRBV19, the J gene TRBJ2-2; a possible D gene is TRBD2 (5 bases). The V end was cut by 4 bases, the J end by 5 bases, with 11 bases between. This CDR3 comprises 14 residues. Germline V gives CDR1 LNHDA, CDR2 SQIVND (reference sequence). DNA for the CDR3: TGTGCCAGTAGTACCTCCCGGGGAACCGGGGAGCTGTTTTTT. Protein: CASSTSRGTGELFF.

The chain is built from TRBV28 and TRBJ1-5, with D tentatively TRBD1 (5 bases). The CDR3 is made up of 14 amino acids. Germline V gene lookup returns CDR1 MDHEN and CDR2 SYDVKM. V lost 5 bases and J 9 bases, leaving 17 bases between the germline ends. Written as DNA, the CDR3 is TGTGCCAGCAGTGTCCCCCAGGGAGCGGGGCCCCAGCATTTT. It is translated as CASSVPQGAGPQHF.

The rearrangement links TRBV7-2 to TRBJ2-1, with 8 bases that match TRBD2. This CDR3 contains 15 residues. Losses at the gene ends were 5 bases for V and 0 bases for J; bases not matched to a gene: 3. The V gene's germline CDR1 is SGHTA and CDR2 FQGNSA. CDR3: CASSRGTSSYNEQFF. The CDR3 coding sequence is TGTGCCAGCAGCCGCGGGACTAGCTCCTACAATGAGCAGTTCTTC.

This clone was found a few times. The genes are TRBV5-4 and TRBJ2-2, with D possibly TRBD1 on 6 matching bases. V was cut by 4 bases and J by 3 bases, with 13 bases left in between. This CDR3 has 15 amino acids. Per the germline V gene, CDR1 is SGHNT and CDR2 is YYREEE (reference sequence). The DNA of the CDR3 is TGTGCCAGCAGCCCCTCAACAGGGCACACCGGGGAGCTGTTTTTT. Its protein is CASSPSTGHTGELFF.

The chain is built from TRBV6-5 and TRBJ1-1, with 8 bases aligning to TRBD1. The CDR3 loop spans 15 amino acids. V was pared by 5 bases and J by 4 bases, with 9 bases of the junction left unmatched. The V gene's germline CDR1 is MNHEY and CDR2 SVGAGI. In DNA form, the CDR3 reads TGTGCCAGCAGTCATCCACCGGGACAGGCCACTGAAGCTTTCTTT. Its protein product is CASSHPPGQATEAFF.

Regarding this clone: Other DNA sequences from this sample encode an identical CDR3 as well. This chain connects TRBV10-1 to TRBJ2-1; 10 bases match TRBD2. CDR1 WNHNN and CDR2 SYGVQD come from the germline V gene (reference sequence). Losses at the gene ends were 5 bases for V and 4 bases for J; bases not matched to a gene: 5. The length of the CDR3 is 15 residues. DNA for the CDR3: TGCGCCAGCAGTCCCCTAGCGGGGGAATACAATGAGCAGTTCTTC. Its translation: CASSPLAGEYNEQFF.

This clone has more than one count but fewer than ten. V and J are TRBV4-3 and TRBJ2-7, with TRBD1 identical over 10 bases. The CDR3 covers 15 residues. Germline CDR1 and CDR2: LGHNA and YSLEER. V shed 5 bases, J shed 6 bases, and the junction held 10 bases outside the gene matches. The CDR3 protein is CASSYSGTGEREQYF. The CDR3 bases are TGCGCCAGCAGCTACTCCGGGACAGGGGAGCGCGAGCAGTACTTC.

This chain links TRBV7-9 with TRBJ1-1, with D possibly TRBD1 on 6 matching bases. The CDR3 sequence is 19 residues long. In germline, CDR1 is SEHNR, CDR2 FQNEAQ (reference sequence). V was cut by 1 base and J by 0 bases, with 21 bases left in between. CDR3 nucleotides: TGTGCCAGCAGCTTAGACCCTGGGGGCGTCCGTCAAATGAACACTGAAGCTTTCTTT. As protein: CASSLDPGGVRQMNTEAFF.

This chain uses TRBV5-6 with TRBJ1-1; TRBD1 matches at 10 bases. Germline V lookup: CDR1 SGHDT, CDR2 YYEEEE. The CDR3 loop spans 16 amino acids. The V and J ends lost 5 bases and 4 bases, in that order; junction bases with no gene match: 11. The CDR3 nucleotides read TGTGCCAGCAGTCATGGACAGGGGGATTTGAGCACTGAAGCTTTCTTT. It yields the protein CASSHGQGDLSTEAFF.

The chain joins TRBV2 to TRBJ1-2; D perhaps matches TRBD1 (5 bases). With 1 base removed from V and 8 bases from J, the gap between germline ends came to 17 bases. CDR1 is SNHLY and CDR2 is FYNNEI in the germline V gene. The CDR3 runs to 15 residues. CDR3 sequence: CASSEVGLSGHGYTF. CDR3 nucleotides: TGTGCCAGCAGTGAAGTCGGACTTTCCGGACACGGCTACACCTTC.

This sequence joins TRBV11-2 and TRBJ2-2; D may correspond to TRBD1 or TRBD2 (6 bases each). Germline CDR1 reads SGHAT; CDR2 reads FQNNGV. V lost 3 bases and J 4 bases, leaving 15 bases between the germline ends. The CDR3 extends over 16 amino acids. The DNA of the CDR3 is TGTGCCAGCAGCTTTTACGGGGGCAGGGGCACCGGGGAGCTGTTTTTT. Its translation is CASSFYGGRGTGELFF.

The gene calls are TRBV18 and TRBJ1-3; the match to TRBD1 covers 7 bases. The CDR3 extends over 16 amino acids. With V trimmed by 8 bases and J by 0 bases, 10 bases remained unmatched. CDR1 and CDR2 (germline): KGHSH, LQKENI. DNA of the CDR3: TGTGCCAGCGGTCGGGACAGCTTACTCTCTGGAAACACCATATATTTT. The encoded protein is CASGRDSLLSGNTIYF.

This clone was seen a handful of times. CDR3 in DNA: TGTGCCAGTAGTATAGACCCGGACAGCGTTTATAGCAATCAGCCCCAGCATTTT. As protein: CASSIDPDSVYSNQPQHF. This chain links TRBV19 with TRBJ1-5; D perhaps matches TRBD1 (6 bases). This CDR3 contains 18 residues. Trimming removed 0 bases at V and 0 bases at J, with 15 bases between. The germline gives CDR1 LNHDA, CDR2 SQIVND (reference sequence).

The CDR3 DNA follows: TGTGCCAGCCACGGGCAGGGACGTCAGCCCCAGCATTTT. Translation gives CASHGQGRQPQHF. This sequence joins TRBV6-6 and TRBJ1-5; tentative D call: TRBD1 (5 bases). V gave up 8 bases and J gave up 6 bases, with 14 bases separating them. This CDR3 is 13 amino acids long. CDR1 is MNHNY and CDR2 is SVGAGI in the germline V gene (reference sequence).

This sequence joins TRBV3-1 (or the pseudogene TRBV3-2) and TRBJ1-3; D is undetermined. The V gene's germline CDR1 is LGHDT and CDR2 YNNKEL (reference sequence). The CDR3 consists of 17 residues. The ends were cut back, 1 base at V and 0 bases at J, with 13 bases in the middle. The DNA for the CDR3 is TGTGCCAGCAGCCAAGGCTTCGGCGGCTCCTCTGGAAACACCATATATTTT. Residues: CASSQGFGGSSGNTIYF.

The chain combines TRBV14 with TRBJ2-2; TRBD1 matches at 11 bases. CDR3 length: 16 amino acids. Trimming cost V 4 bases and J 5 bases; bases outside gene matches: 6. CDR1 is SGHDN, CDR2 FVKESK, per germline. The CDR3 here is CASSRRTGGGTGELFF. The CDR3 DNA reads as TGTGCCAGCAGCCGCCGGACAGGGGGCGGGACCGGGGAGCTGTTTTTT.

The CDR3 nucleotides read TGCAGTGCTAGAATCCGTGGCTACACCTTC. Its protein is CSARIRGYTF. V is TRBV20-1 and J is TRBJ1-2; D is ambiguous. Deletions cut 2 bases from V and 7 bases from J, with 5 bases between. The CDR3 is 10 residues long. Germline V gives CDR1 DFQATT, CDR2 SNEGSKA (reference sequence).

In the case of this clone: One junction end disagrees with the germline gene, perhaps due to a read error. The V gene is TRBV7-2, the J gene TRBJ2-7; D call uncertain. The length of the CDR3 is 13 residues. Germline assignment: CDR1 SGHTA and CDR2 FQGNSA. CDR3 sequence (DNA): TGTGTCAGCAACTTAGTCGGGTTCTACGAGCAGTACTTC. It translates to CVSNLVGFYEQYF.

The V and J genes are TRBV4-1 and TRBJ1-5; 8 bases fit TRBD1. This CDR3 is built from 16 residues. V shed 2 bases and J 1 base; nucleotides not matched to a gene: 4. Germline CDR1 reads MGHRA; CDR2 reads YSYEKL. CDR3 nucleotide sequence: TGCGCCAGCAGCCAACAGGGGGCGGCGAGCAATCAGCCCCAGCATTTT. This translates into CASSQQGAASNQPQHF.

This chain links TRBV6-5 with TRBJ1-2; TRBD1 matches at 10 bases. V dropped 3 bases and J dropped 3; count of bases not matched to a gene: 4. Germline V CDR1 and CDR2: MNHEY, SVGAGI. This CDR3 has 15 amino acids. The CDR3 bases are TGTGCCAGCAGTTATGGACAGGGGGTGTACTATGGCTACACCTTC. Translating gives CASSYGQGVYYGYTF.

The rearrangement uses TRBV5-6 and TRBJ2-3; TRBD1 aligns across 8 bases. Germline V lookup: CDR1 SGHDT, CDR2 YYEEEE. This CDR3 is built from 15 residues. Losses at the gene ends were 3 bases for V and 2 bases for J; bases not matched to a gene: 5. CDR3 sequence: CASSSGTGDTDTQYF. Written as DNA, the CDR3 is TGTGCCAGCAGCTCCGGGACAGGAGACACAGATACGCAGTATTTT. Full variable domain (missing parts from reference TRBV5-6 and TRBJ2-3): DAGVTQSPTHLIKTRGQQVTLRCSPKSGHDTVSWYQQALGQGPQFIFQYYEEEERQRGNFPDRFSGHQFPNYSSELNVNALLLGDSALYLCASSSGTGDTDTQYFGPGTRLTVL.

V and J are TRBV18 and TRBJ2-1; 7 nucleotides match TRBD1. CDR1 is KGHSH, CDR2 LQKENI, per germline. V shed 0 bases and J 2 bases; nucleotides not matched to a gene: 1. This CDR3 contains 15 residues. The CDR3 nucleotides read TGTGCCAGCTCACCACCGACAGGGCCCTACAATGAGCAGTTCTTC. Translating it yields CASSPPTGPYNEQFF.

This chain uses TRBV11-3 with TRBJ1-1; unclear D gene. Germline CDR1 and CDR2: SGHNT and YENEEA. The V and J ends lost 0 bases and 0 bases respectively, with 5 bases between them. CDR3 length: 14 residues. CDR3 in amino acids: CASSLEDLNTEAFF. The CDR3 DNA follows: TGTGCCAGCAGCTTAGAAGACTTGAACACTGAAGCTTTCTTT.

The chain carries TRBV24-1 and TRBJ2-3, with a tentative D call TRBD1 (6 bases). CDR1 and CDR2 from the germline V gene are KGHDR and SFDVKD. Trimming left V 4 bases short and J 7 bases short, with 14 bases between. CDR3 length equals 14 residues. CDR3 in amino acids: CATSDSRQVNTQYF. The CDR3 nucleotides read TGTGCCACCAGTGACTCTAGACAGGTGAATACGCAGTATTTT.

The chain couples TRBV4-1 to TRBJ2-7, with TRBD2 matching over 9 bases. This CDR3 is built from 18 residues. Germline values: CDR1 MGHRA, CDR2 YSYEKL. Trimming took 1 base from V and 9 from J; bases not matched to a gene: 19. The CDR3 reads CASSQGGAGGDIYDGQYF. CDR3 DNA: TGCGCCAGCAGCCAAGGAGGTGCGGGGGGGGATATCTACGACGGGCAGTACTTC.